Sequencing of this T cell receptor (beta chain) was carried out in a study of T cells in Graves' hyperthyroidism and ophthalmopathy. Using RNA transcripts as the source, TCR beta CDR3 regions were amplified. The HTBI primer set served for first-round RT-PCR of the TCR CDR3. TCRdb reprocessed the multiplex PCR reads with MiXCR, giving one entry per CDR3 protein. The sample has hundreds of thousands of distinct CDR3 sequences; approximately 15% are singletons. Sequencing was carried out using blood. The TCR sequence derives from a woman in her twenties or thirties with Graves' hyperthyroidism.

The CDR3 is CASSIDPRTGGDYEQYF. CDR3 nucleotide sequence: TGTGCCAGTAGTATAGATCCCCGGACAGGGGGCGACTACGAGCAGTACTTC. V usage is TRBV19 and J usage is TRBJ2-7; TRBD1 matches 11 bases. Germline values: CDR1 LNHDA, CDR2 SQIVND (reference sequence). The CDR3 is 17 residues long. V gave up 0 bases and J gave up 3 bases; unmatched junction bases: 7.